The text below deals with one TCR beta chain. These data come from a study of CD8+CD57+ T cells in acquired aplastic anemia. The CDR3 spans 15 residues. V lost 7 bases, J lost 1 base, and 14 bases lay in between. Germline assignment: CDR1 LNHDA and CDR2 SQIVND (reference sequence). CDR3 and TCR beta VDJ profiling relied on genomic DNA as the template. Via MiXCR, TCRdb re-called the reads, giving one row per CDR3 protein. The table records hundreds of thousands of distinct CDR3 sequences, roughly 61% of them present only once. Selection for sequencing was limited to patients who had shown CD8+CD57+ cell expansion by flow cytometry.

The specimen was sorted CD4+, CD8+, or CD8+CD57+ T cells (not recorded which) from PBMCs. The chain joins TRBV19 to TRBJ2-1, with D possibly being TRBD2 (6 bases). This receptor was identified in a human donor with aplastic anemia. The DNA for the CDR3 is TGTGCCAGTACATTTCTGGCGGGATCCTACAATGAGCAGTTCTTC. It is translated as CASTFLAGSYNEQFF.